This is a list of T cell receptor beta chains from one sample in a study of T-cell reconstitution after alpha-beta-depleted transplantation in children. Using its own MiXCR run on the PCR reads, TCRdb lists one record per CDR3 protein. This table has 550,000 to 800,000 distinct CDR3 sequences, about an eighth appearing once. Here the sequenced sample was PBMCs, taken before TCRalphabeta/CD19-depleted stem cell transplant. Source of these receptors: a girl aged 2 to 9 with congenital amegakaryocytic thrombocytopenia, due to receive a stem cell transplant. The CDR3 runs from the conserved cysteine through the conserved F or W. Each record gives: J gene, D gene, V gene, clone size, CDR3 DNA, CDR3 protein. The D gene is left open where the match is weak. Rows may omit the clone size; those that give it use once, few, many or a size class.

j_gene: TRBJ1-2
d_gene: -
v_gene: TRBV6-1
abundance: -
CDR3nt: TGTGCCAGCAGCTCCGGCATGGCCTATGGCTACACCTTC
CDR3aa: CASSSGMAYGYTF

j_gene: TRBJ2-1
d_gene: TRBD2
v_gene: TRBV18
abundance: -
CDR3nt: TGTGCCAGCTCACCAGGGACTAGCGGGGAACGCTCCTACAATGAGCAGTTCTTC
CDR3aa: CASSPGTSGERSYNEQFF

j_gene: TRBJ2-3
d_gene: TRBD2
v_gene: TRBV3-1
abundance: -
CDR3nt: TGTGCCAGCAGCCCAAGGGTCGTAGCGGGAGACACAGATACGCAGTATTTT
CDR3aa: CASSPRVVAGDTDTQYF

j_gene: TRBJ2-7
d_gene: -
v_gene: TRBV10-3
abundance: many
CDR3nt: TGTGCCATCAGTGTGGGGACCCCCTACGAGCAGTACTTC
CDR3aa: CAISVGTPYEQYF

j_gene: TRBJ2-5
d_gene: -
v_gene: TRBV9
abundance: once
CDR3nt: TGTGCCAGCAGCGTAGGTCCGGGAGAGGAAGAGACCCAGTACTTC
CDR3aa: CASSVGPGEEETQYF

j_gene: TRBJ2-3
d_gene: -
v_gene: TRBV20-1
abundance: many
CDR3nt: TGCAGTGCTAGACTCCCAGGGGGGTCAGGTACGCAGTATTTT
CDR3aa: CSARLPGGSGTQYF

j_gene: TRBJ2-3
d_gene: -
v_gene: TRBV29-1
abundance: many
CDR3nt: TGCAGCATGTCCTTAGCTCTGGATACGCAGTATTTT
CDR3aa: CSMSLALDTQYF

j_gene: TRBJ2-5
d_gene: -
v_gene: TRBV6-1
abundance: -
CDR3nt: TGTGCCAGCACCTCTCGGATCCAAGAGACCCAGTACTTC
CDR3aa: CASTSRIQETQYF

j_gene: TRBJ1-5
d_gene: -
v_gene: TRBV5-1
abundance: -
CDR3nt: TGCGCCAGCAGCTTGTGGGGGGGGTCTGGAAATCAGCCCCAGCATTTT
CDR3aa: CASSLWGGSGNQPQHF

j_gene: TRBJ2-2
d_gene: -
v_gene: TRBV20-1
abundance: -
CDR3nt: TGCAGTGCTGTAAGGGGGTACACCGGGGAGCTGTTTTTT
CDR3aa: CSAVRGYTGELFF

j_gene: TRBJ1-1
d_gene: -
v_gene: TRBV20-1
abundance: many
CDR3nt: TGCAGTGCTAGCCCAGGGAATGAAGCTTTCTTT
CDR3aa: CSASPGNEAFF

j_gene: TRBJ1-1
d_gene: -
v_gene: TRBV29-1
abundance: once
CDR3nt: TGCAGCGTATTGGCGGGCCTGAACACTGAAGCTTTCTTT
CDR3aa: CSVLAGLNTEAFF

j_gene: TRBJ1-2
d_gene: TRBD1
v_gene: TRBV6-1
abundance: -
CDR3nt: TGTGCCAGCAGTCCGGGACAGGGGCGAGAAGTTAACTATGGCGACACCTTC
CDR3aa: CASSPGQGREVNYGDTF

j_gene: TRBJ1-4
d_gene: -
v_gene: TRBV9
abundance: few
CDR3nt: TGTGCCAGCGGAAGAGAGGATGAAAAACTGTTTTTT
CDR3aa: CASGREDEKLFF

j_gene: TRBJ2-1
d_gene: -
v_gene: TRBV12-3/TRBV12-4
abundance: many
CDR3nt: TGTGCCAGCAGTTTGGGTCCCGGGGCGGGATACAATGAGCAGTTCTTC
CDR3aa: CASSLGPGAGYNEQFF